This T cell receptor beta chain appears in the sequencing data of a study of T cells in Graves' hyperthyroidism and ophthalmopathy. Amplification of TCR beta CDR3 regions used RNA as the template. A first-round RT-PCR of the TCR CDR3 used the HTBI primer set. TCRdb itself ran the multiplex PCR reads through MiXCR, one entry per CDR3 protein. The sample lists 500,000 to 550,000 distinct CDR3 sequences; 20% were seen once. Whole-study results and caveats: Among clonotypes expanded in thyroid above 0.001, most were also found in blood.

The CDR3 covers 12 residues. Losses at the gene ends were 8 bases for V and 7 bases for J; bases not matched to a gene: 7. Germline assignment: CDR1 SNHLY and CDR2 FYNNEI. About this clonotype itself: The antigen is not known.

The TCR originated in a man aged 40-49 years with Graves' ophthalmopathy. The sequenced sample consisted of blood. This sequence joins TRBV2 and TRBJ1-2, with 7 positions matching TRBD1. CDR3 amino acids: CASHRGDGGYTF. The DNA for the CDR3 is TGTGCCAGCCACAGGGGAGACGGTGGCTACACCTTC.